A selection of T cell receptor beta chains follows, all from one sample in a study of cytomegalovirus exposure and HLA in healthy donors. Generated by immunoSEQ multiplex PCR, the TCRdb table keeps only in-frame clones and is missing some. The table lists around 130,000 clones, 65% to 90% of them singletons, with less than 2.5% in the top ten. Sequenced: PBMCs. These TCRs come from a man younger than 40 in good health and CMV-seronegative. The CDR3 runs from the conserved cysteine through the conserved F or W. D genes are given only for firm matches. For some rows the clone size is stated as once, few or many, or as a class when expanded; others skip it.

D gene	V gene	J gene	clone size	CDR3 DNA	CDR3 protein
TRBD2	TRBV7-9	TRBJ2-3	.	TGTGCCAGCAGCTTACCCCGGGGGTGGGGGGGGTCTAGCACAGATACGCAGTATTTT	CASSLPRGWGGSSTDTQYF
TRBD1	TRBV5-1	TRBJ1-2	.	TGCGCCAGCAGCACAAATCAGGGGGCTGGCTACACCTTC	CASSTNQGAGYTF
.	TRBV2	TRBJ2-5	.	TGTGCCAGCAGGGGCCTCCAAGAGACCCAGTACTTC	CASRGLQETQYF
.	TRBV7-9	TRBJ2-5	.	TGTGCCAGCAGCTTAGCAAGAGCGCAGACCCAGTACTTC	CASSLARAQTQYF
.	TRBV7-9	TRBJ1-1	few	TGTGCCAGCAGCTATCCTTGGGCTGGGAACACTGAAGCTTTCTTT	CASSYPWAGNTEAFF
TRBD2	TRBV5-5	TRBJ2-7	.	TGTGCCAGCAGCCCTCGCGGGGGTTTCTACGAGCAGTACTTC	CASSPRGGFYEQYF
TRBD2	TRBV9	TRBJ2-1	.	TGTGCCAGCAGCGTGGGGATGGGGGGGATAGACAATGAGCAGTTCTTC	CASSVGMGGIDNEQFF
.	TRBV7-2	TRBJ2-4	.	TGTGCCAGCAGCTTAGACAGGGTTGCCAACAGTCAGTACTTC	CASSLDRVANSQYF
TRBD1	TRBV9	TRBJ2-3	.	TGTGCCAGCAGCGCCCGGACAGGGTCATCAGATACGCAGTATTTT	CASSARTGSSDTQYF
.	TRBV4-3	TRBJ1-4	.	TGCGCCAGCAGCCAGGAAGGGTTTGGAGGCACTAATGAAAAACTGTTTTTT	CASSQEGFGGTNEKLFF
TRBD1	TRBV5-5	TRBJ2-5	.	TGTGCCAGCAGCCCCTTCGGACAGGGGGAGACCCAGTACTTC	CASSPFGQGETQYF
TRBD1	TRBV19	TRBJ1-5	.	TGTGCCAGTAGTATAGTAAGGACAGGGGTCGTGAGCAATCAGCCCCAGCATTTT	CASSIVRTGVVSNQPQHF
.	TRBV9	TRBJ2-2	.	TGTGCCAGCAGCGTAGTTTCGGGGGACACCGGGGAGCTGTTTTTT	CASSVVSGDTGELFF
TRBD2	TRBV4-3	TRBJ2-2	once	TGCGCCAGCAGCCAGAGCGGGGGGCATACCGGGGAGCTGTTTTTT	CASSQSGGHTGELFF
.	TRBV27	TRBJ1-6	.	TGTGCCAGCAGCACCCGCCGGGAGTTTCGTAATTCACCCCTCCACTTT	CASSTRREFRNSPLHF
TRBD2	TRBV28	TRBJ2-1	.	TGTGCCAGCAGTGGTACTAGCGGGGGGGCCCGGAATGAGCAGTTCTTC	CASSGTSGGARNEQFF